The rows below give T cell receptor beta chains drawn from one sample of a study of shared clonotypes between healthy human individuals. Measured with immunoSEQ multiplex PCR; TCRdb has only the in-frame clones, and not every one. The sample contains some 1,600,000 clones, 95% to 99% of which appear only once. Material for sequencing was naive CD4+ T cells sorted from blood. The receptor set was obtained from a man aged 25 to 40 in good health. The CDR3 runs from the conserved cysteine through the conserved F or W. A D gene is named only where the DNA matches it firmly. For some rows the clone size is stated as once, few or many, or as a class when expanded; others skip it.

TRBD2 | TRBJ2-3 | NA | TRBV6-1 | TGTGCCAGCAGTGGCGGGAGGTGGACAGATACGCAGTATTTT | CASSGGRWTDTQYF
TRBD1 | TRBJ1-1 | NA | TRBV2 | TGTGCCAGCATTGAGGACAGGGAAGCTTTCTTT | CASIEDREAFF
NA | TRBJ2-7 | NA | TRBV28 | TGTGCCAGCCTTCCAGGGGGGGAATCATCCTACGAGCAGTACTTC | CASLPGGESSYEQYF
NA | TRBJ1-1 | NA | TRBV7-9 | TGTGCCAGCAGCTTGGGTCAGGTGAACACTGAAGCTTTCTTT | CASSLGQVNTEAFF
TRBD1 | TRBJ2-7 | NA | TRBV5-1 | TGCGCCAGCAGCGGTACCGGGACAGCAACCTACGAGCAGTACTTC | CASSGTGTATYEQYF
TRBD1 | TRBJ2-1 | NA | TRBV28 | TGTGCCAGCACCAACGACAGGGGACTTTACAATGAGCAGTTCTTC | CASTNDRGLYNEQFF
NA | TRBJ2-5 | NA | TRBV25-1 | TGTGCCAGCAGTGTTTCCAGGGGATTCCAAGAGACCCAGTACTTC | CASSVSRGFQETQYF
NA | TRBJ2-5 | NA | TRBV5-6 | TGTGCCAGCAGCTTGGGTCAGGGGCAAGAGACCCAGTACTTC | CASSLGQGQETQYF
NA | TRBJ1-2 | NA | TRBV28 | TGTGCCAGCAGTCCCCCCCTCGGGTACGGACGCGGCTACACCTTC | CASSPPLGYGRGYTF
NA | TRBJ2-5 | NA | TRBV7-2 | TGTGCCAGCAGCCCGACCAGGGAAGAGACCCAGTACTTC | CASSPTREETQYF
NA | TRBJ1-3 | NA | TRBV19 | TGTGCCAGTAGTATCATAGTCTCTGGAAACACCATATATTTT | CASSIIVSGNTIYF
NA | TRBJ2-7 | NA | TRBV21-1 | TGTGCCAGCAGCCCCTCGATGGTGGTAGCGGGAGTAAGGAACGAGCAGTACTTC | CASSPSMVVAGVRNEQYF
NA | TRBJ2-1 | NA | TRBV5-1 | TGCGCCAGCAGCTTGCCTTTTGGCAGGGAGAATGAGCAGTTCTTC | CASSLPFGRENEQFF
TRBD1 | TRBJ1-5 | NA | TRBV5-6 | TGTGCCAGCAGCTTTTCGGGACAGGGGAACCAGCCCCAGCATTTT | CASSFSGQGNQPQHF
NA | TRBJ1-4 | once | TRBV19 | TGTGCCAGTAGTCTCGGGACCGGACAGTTGAATGAAAAACTGTTTTTT | CASSLGTGQLNEKLFF
TRBD1 | TRBJ2-7 | NA | TRBV6-5 | TGTGCCAGCAGTTACACAACCGGGACAGCAAACTACGAGCAGTACTTC | CASSYTTGTANYEQYF
TRBD1 | TRBJ2-1 | once | TRBV5-1 | TGCGCCAGCAATCCGATCGGACAGGGTAACAATGAGCAGTTCTTC | CASNPIGQGNNEQFF
NA | TRBJ2-6 | once | TRBV5-1 | TGCGCCAGCAGCTTGACGAGGACGGCCTCTGGGGCCAACGTCCTGACTTTC | CASSLTRTASGANVLTF
NA | TRBJ1-5 | once | TRBV4-1 | TGCGCCAGCAGCCCCCTCTTAAATGGCAATCAGCCCCAGCATTTT | CASSPLLNGNQPQHF
TRBD2 | TRBJ2-3 | NA | TRBV5-8 | TGTGCCAGCAGCTTGGCCGGGACTAGCGGGAGCACAGATACGCAGTATTTT | CASSLAGTSGSTDTQYF
TRBD1 | TRBJ2-7 | NA | TRBV5-1 | TGCGCCAGCAGCATCGGACAGGGGGCGGGCGAGCAGTACTTC | CASSIGQGAGEQYF
NA | TRBJ2-7 | NA | TRBV4-1 | TGCGCCAGCAGCCAAGAGGAACAGAGGGTACGCTACGAGCAGTACTTC | CASSQEEQRVRYEQYF
NA | TRBJ2-6 | NA | TRBV14 | TGTGCCAGCAGCCAACGACGCCCTAGCTTCGGATCTGGGGCCAACGTCCTGACTTTC | CASSQRRPSFGSGANVLTF
NA | TRBJ2-1 | NA | TRBV7-3 | TGTGCCAGCAGCTTACCGGACATGGTGAATGAGCAGTTCTTC | CASSLPDMVNEQFF
NA | TRBJ1-1 | NA | TRBV30 | TGTGCCTGGAGTAGGGAAGAGAAGAACACTGAAGCTTTCTTT | CAWSREEKNTEAFF
NA | TRBJ2-7 | NA | TRBV9 | TGTGCCAGCAGCGTAGCAGGGGACGGCTCCTACGAGCAGTACTTC | CASSVAGDGSYEQYF
TRBD1 | TRBJ1-4 | NA | TRBV15 | TGTGCCACCAGCAGAAGTCGACAGGGTGCAACTAATGAAAAACTGTTTTTT | CATSRSRQGATNEKLFF
TRBD2 | TRBJ2-3 | few | TRBV18 | TGTGCCAGCTCACCGACTAGCGGTAGCACAGATACGCAGTATTTT | CASSPTSGSTDTQYF
NA | TRBJ1-3 | NA | TRBV29-1 | TGCAGCGTTGGTTGGGGGCAGAGCTCTGGAAACACCATATATTTT | CSVGWGQSSGNTIYF
TRBD2 | TRBJ2-5 | NA | TRBV5-1 | TGCGCCAGCAGCTTGCAACCTCCGGCTAGCGGGAGTCGTGGGGAGACCCAGTACTTC | CASSLQPPASGSRGETQYF
TRBD2 | TRBJ2-7 | NA | TRBV7-6 | TGTGCCAGCAGCTTAGAGGGAGGCTGGGGGGCGGGAGGCCTCTACGAGCAGTACTTC | CASSLEGGWGAGGLYEQYF
NA | TRBJ2-3 | once | TRBV6-5 | TGTGCCAGCAGTTGGGGCGGGCTTAGCACAGATACGCAGTATTTT | CASSWGGLSTDTQYF
NA | TRBJ2-3 | NA | TRBV18 | TGTGCCAGCTCGCCAAGCACAGATACGCAGTATTTT | CASSPSTDTQYF
NA | TRBJ2-2 | NA | TRBV11-2 | TGTGCCAGCAGCTATAGGAACGGGGAGCTGTTTTTT | CASSYRNGELFF
NA | TRBJ2-1 | NA | TRBV5-1 | TGCGCCAGCAGCCAGGGATTAAAACAGGGGCAGTTCTTC | CASSQGLKQGQFF
NA | TRBJ2-6 | NA | TRBV30 | TGTGCCTGGAGTGTAAGACAGGCTGGGGCCAACGTCCTGACTTTC | CAWSVRQAGANVLTF
NA | TRBJ1-3 | NA | TRBV28 | TGTGCCAGCAGTTTAGCGGCCGGATGGAACACCATATATTTT | CASSLAAGWNTIYF